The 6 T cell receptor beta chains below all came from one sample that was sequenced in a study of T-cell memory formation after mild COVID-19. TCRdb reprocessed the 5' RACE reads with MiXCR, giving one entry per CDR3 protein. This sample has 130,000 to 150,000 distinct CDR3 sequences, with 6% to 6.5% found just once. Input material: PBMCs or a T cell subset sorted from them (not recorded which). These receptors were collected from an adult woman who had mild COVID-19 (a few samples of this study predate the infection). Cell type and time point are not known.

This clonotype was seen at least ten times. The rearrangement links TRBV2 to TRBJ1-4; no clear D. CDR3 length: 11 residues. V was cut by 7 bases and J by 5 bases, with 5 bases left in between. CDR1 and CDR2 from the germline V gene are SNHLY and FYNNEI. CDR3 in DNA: TGTGCCAGCACCCTGAATGAAAAACTGTTTTTT. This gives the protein CASTLNEKLFF.

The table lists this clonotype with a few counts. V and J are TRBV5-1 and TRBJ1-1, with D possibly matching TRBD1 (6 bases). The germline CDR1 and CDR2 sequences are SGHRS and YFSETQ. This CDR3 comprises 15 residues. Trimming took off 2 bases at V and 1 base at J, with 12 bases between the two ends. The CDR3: CASSFSGTKNTEAFF. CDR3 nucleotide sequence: TGCGCCAGCAGCTTCTCCGGGACAAAGAACACTGAAGCTTTCTTT. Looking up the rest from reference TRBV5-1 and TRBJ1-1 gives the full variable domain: KAGVTQTPRYLIKTRGQQVTLSCSPISGHRSVSWYQQTPGQGLQFLFEYFSETQRNKGNFPGRFSGRQFSNSRSEMNVSTLELGDSALYLCASSFSGTKNTEAFFGQGTRLTVV.

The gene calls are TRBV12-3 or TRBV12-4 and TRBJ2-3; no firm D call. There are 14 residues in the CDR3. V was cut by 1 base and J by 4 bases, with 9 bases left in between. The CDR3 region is CASSLGDSSDTQYF. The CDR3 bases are TGTGCCAGCAGTTTAGGGGATTCTTCAGATACGCAGTATTTT.

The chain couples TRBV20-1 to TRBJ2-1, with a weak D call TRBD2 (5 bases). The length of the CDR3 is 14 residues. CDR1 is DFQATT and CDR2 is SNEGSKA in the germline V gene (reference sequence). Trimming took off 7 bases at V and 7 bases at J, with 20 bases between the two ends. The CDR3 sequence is CSGASTYERNEQFF. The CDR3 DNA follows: TGCAGTGGGGCTAGCACATACGAACGGAATGAGCAGTTCTTC.

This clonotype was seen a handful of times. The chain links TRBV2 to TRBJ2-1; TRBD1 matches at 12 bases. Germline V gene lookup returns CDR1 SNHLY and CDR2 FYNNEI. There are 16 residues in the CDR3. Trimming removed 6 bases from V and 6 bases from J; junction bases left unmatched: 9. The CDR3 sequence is CASRTPRDRGPNEQFF. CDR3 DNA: TGTGCCAGCAGAACACCGAGGGACAGGGGGCCCAATGAGCAGTTCTTC.

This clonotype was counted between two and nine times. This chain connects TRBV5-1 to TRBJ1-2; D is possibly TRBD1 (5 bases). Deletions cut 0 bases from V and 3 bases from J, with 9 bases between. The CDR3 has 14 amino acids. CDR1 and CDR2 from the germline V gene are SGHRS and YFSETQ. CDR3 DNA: TGCGCCAGCAGCTTGGACAGGTCGGACTATGGCTACACCTTC. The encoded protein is CASSLDRSDYGYTF.